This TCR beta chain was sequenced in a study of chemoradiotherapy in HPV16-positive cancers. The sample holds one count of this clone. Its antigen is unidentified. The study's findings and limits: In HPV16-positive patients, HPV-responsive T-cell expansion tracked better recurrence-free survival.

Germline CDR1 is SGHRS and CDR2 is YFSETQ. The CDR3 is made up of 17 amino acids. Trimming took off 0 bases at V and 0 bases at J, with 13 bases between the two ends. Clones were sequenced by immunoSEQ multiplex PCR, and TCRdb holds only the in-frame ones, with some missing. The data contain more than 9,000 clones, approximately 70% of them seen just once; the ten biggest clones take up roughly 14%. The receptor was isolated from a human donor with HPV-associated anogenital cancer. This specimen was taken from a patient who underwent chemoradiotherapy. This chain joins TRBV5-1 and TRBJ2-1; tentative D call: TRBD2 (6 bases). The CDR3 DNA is TGCGCCAGCAGCTTGGTTGGCGGGGTTAGCTCCTACAATGAGCAGTTCTTC. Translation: CASSLVGGVSSYNEQFF.